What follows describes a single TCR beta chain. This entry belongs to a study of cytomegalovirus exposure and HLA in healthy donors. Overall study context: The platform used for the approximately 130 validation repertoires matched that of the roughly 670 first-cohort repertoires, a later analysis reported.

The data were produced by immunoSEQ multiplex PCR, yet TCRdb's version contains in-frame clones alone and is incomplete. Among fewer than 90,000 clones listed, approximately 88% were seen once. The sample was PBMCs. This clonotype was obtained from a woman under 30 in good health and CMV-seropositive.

CDR3 amino acids: CASSHSLGRDGTEAFF. The CDR3 bases are TGCGCCAGCAGCCACTCGCTTGGGAGGGACGGCACTGAAGCTTTCTTT. The J gene is TRBJ1-1, the V gene TRBV4-1; TRBD1 is a possible D gene (5 bases). The CDR3 is 16 amino acids. Germline loops: CDR1 MGHRA, CDR2 YSYEKL. Trimming took off 3 bases at V and 4 bases at J, with 18 bases between the two ends.